The T cell receptor beta chain under discussion was sequenced for a study of blood T cell repertoires in COVID-19. Across the study: Sites in the United States, Italy and Spain provided acute and convalescent COVID-19 samples.

The authors' processing: Amplification with reference gene primers provided the estimates of nucleated cell counts. Repertoires were generated with immunoSEQ multiplex PCR, while TCRdb's copy carries only in-frame clones and drops some. That table supplies the V and J calls and clone size; D and trimming were determined from the DNA. The sample contains over 130,000 clones, 88% of which appear only once. CDR3 length: 15 amino acids. The germline V gene encodes CDR1 SGHRS and CDR2 YFSETQ. J was trimmed by 2 bases and V by 5 bases; bases with no gene match: 4. The gene calls are TRBV5-1 and TRBJ2-2; 9 nucleotides line up with TRBD1. This TCR was recovered from a man in his sixties with active or convalescent COVID-19. The sample was peripheral blood. The CDR3 region has the DNA TGCGCCAGCAGTTGGACAGGGGAAAACACCGGGGAGCTGTTTTTT. It yields the protein CASSWTGENTGELFF. The complete variable domain, with remaining parts taken from reference TRBV5-1 and TRBJ2-2, reads KAGVTQTPRYLIKTRGQQVTLSCSPISGHRSVSWYQQTPGQGLQFLFEYFSETQRNKGNFPGRFSGRQFSNSRSEMNVSTLELGDSALYLCASSWTGENTGELFFGEGSRLTVL.